This TCR beta chain appears in the sequencing data of a study of T cell clonotyping in hematopoietic cell transplantation. Germline V lookup: CDR1 KGHSH, CDR2 LQKENI. The CDR3 runs to 13 residues. V lost 6 bases to trimming and J lost 8 bases; unmatched junction nucleotides: 8. Here immunoSEQ multiplex PCR was the method, and the copy in TCRdb shows in-frame clones only, minus some. The table records under 30,000 clones, more than 85% of them present only once. This chain uses TRBV18 with TRBJ1-2, with 8 bases lining up with TRBD1. The sequence was obtained from a female patient aged 50 to 60 who had an allogeneic stem cell transplant from a related donor, so the T cells may come from the graft donor. Some clones in this sample may be carry-over from other donors' samples. The starting material was PBMCs, obtained 100 days after allogeneic stem cell transplant. The CDR3 DNA sequence: TGTGCCAGCTCGGAGACAGGGGCGAGGGGCTACACCTTC. As protein: CASSETGARGYTF.